The following is a T cell receptor beta chain sequence with its context. Its antigen is as yet unknown. This sample is drawn from a study of T cell responses to AZD1222 COVID-19 vaccine. Broader study findings: Once two AZD1222 doses were given, Spike-specific TCR breadth and depth went up.

The CDR3 is made up of 18 amino acids. V lost 5 bases to trimming and J lost 0 bases, with 23 bases between them. Assay used: immunoSEQ multiplex PCR; TCRdb lists only in-frame clones, some missing. This sample has 200,000 or so clones, with 90% to 95% found just once. This rearrangement joins TRBV5-3 to TRBJ1-1, with D perhaps TRBD1 (5 bases). TRBV5-3 is identified as an open reading frame with a role that is uncertain. This clonotype originated in an adult in good health. This specimen was peripheral blood, taken on day 0 of AZD1222 vaccination. CDR3 region: CARSYAPRDGRMNTEAFF. CDR3 in DNA: TGTGCCAGAAGTTACGCCCCCCGGGACGGAAGAATGAACACTGAAGCTTTCTTT.